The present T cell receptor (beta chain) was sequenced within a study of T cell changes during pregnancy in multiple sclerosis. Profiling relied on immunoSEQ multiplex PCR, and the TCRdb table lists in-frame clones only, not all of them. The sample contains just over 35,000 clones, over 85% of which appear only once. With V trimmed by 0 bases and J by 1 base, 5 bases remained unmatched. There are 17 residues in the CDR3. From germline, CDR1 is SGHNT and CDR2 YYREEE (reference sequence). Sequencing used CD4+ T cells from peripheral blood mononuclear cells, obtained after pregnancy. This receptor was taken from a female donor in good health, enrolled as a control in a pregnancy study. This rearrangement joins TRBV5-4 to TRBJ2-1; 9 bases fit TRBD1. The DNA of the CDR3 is TGTGCCAGCAGCTTGGCCGACAGGGGGGGATCCTACAATGAGCAGTTCTTC. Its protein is CASSLADRGGSYNEQFF.